Listed below are T cell receptor beta chains from one sample, sequenced in a study of T cells in Graves' hyperthyroidism and ophthalmopathy. MiXCR was run by TCRdb on the multiplex PCR reads, yielding one entry per CDR3 protein. This sample has hundreds of thousands of distinct CDR3 sequences, with approximately 14% found just once. The sample taken for sequencing was blood. These receptors all come from a woman in her thirties or forties with Graves' ophthalmopathy. Each CDR3 is given with its conserved first and last residue. The D gene is left open where the match is weak. The size of a clone is reported for some rows only, either as once, few or many, or as a class for expanded clones.

NA,TRBJ2-2,TRBV6-2/TRBV6-3,NA,CASSYSNYRTARTGELFF,TGTGCCAGCAGTTACTCGAACTACAGGACAGCACGGACCGGGGAGCTGTTTTTT
many,TRBJ2-5,TRBV15,NA,CATSRRLETQYF,TGTGCCACCAGCCGGAGACTAGAGACCCAGTACTTC
NA,TRBJ2-7,TRBV20-1,NA,CSARDGGSPSYYEQYF,TGCAGTGCTAGAGATGGCGGGTCTCCCTCCTACTACGAGCAGTACTTC
NA,TRBJ2-2,TRBV5-1,NA,CASSLVPGLYNTGELFF,TGCGCCAGCAGCTTGGTGCCAGGGCTTTATAACACCGGGGAGCTGTTTTTT
NA,TRBJ2-7,TRBV6-1,TRBD2,CAISEAEGLAGYYEQYF,TGTGCCATCAGTGAAGCGGAGGGACTAGCGGGGTACTACGAGCAGTACTTC
few,TRBJ1-6,TRBV28,NA,CASLGPGTNSPLHF,TGTGCCAGCCTTGGCCCAGGGACCAATTCACCCCTCCACTTT
NA,TRBJ2-3,TRBV7-9,NA,CASTLEGDTQYF,TGTGCCAGCACTCTCGAGGGAGATACGCAGTATTTT
many,TRBJ2-2,TRBV11-2,NA,CASSLGVNTGELFF,TGTGCCAGCAGCTTAGGGGTGAACACCGGGGAGCTGTTTTTT
NA,TRBJ1-1,TRBV6-2/TRBV6-3,NA,CASSYFKRTEAFF,TGTGCCAGCAGTTACTTTAAGCGGACTGAAGCTTTCTTT
many,TRBJ1-5,TRBV6-5,TRBD1,CASSYSGTAGFYSNQPQHF,TGTGCCAGCAGTTACTCGGGGACAGCGGGGTTTTATAGCAATCAGCCCCAGCATTTT
few,TRBJ2-7,TRBV3-1,NA,CASTPVTLKDEQYF,TGTGCCAGCACACCTGTGACCCTAAAGGACGAGCAGTACTTC
few,TRBJ1-2,TRBV30,NA,CAWSATGNYGYTF,TGTGCCTGGAGTGCTACAGGGAACTATGGCTACACCTTC
once,TRBJ2-5,TRBV12-3/TRBV12-4,TRBD2,CASSLVGLAGVNRGKETQYF,TGTGCCAGCAGTTTAGTCGGACTAGCGGGAGTGAATCGAGGGAAAGAGACCCAGTACTTC
many,TRBJ2-4,TRBV20-1,NA,CSATPSALAKNIQYF,TGCAGTGCTACGCCTAGCGCTCTAGCCAAAAACATTCAGTACTTC
many,TRBJ1-5,TRBV28,NA,CASSFPEDSNQPQHF,TGTGCCAGCAGTTTTCCAGAAGATAGCAATCAGCCCCAGCATTTT
many,TRBJ1-6,TRBV14,NA,CASSPVAGENSPLHF,TGTGCCAGCAGCCCCGTCGCAGGGGAAAATTCACCCCTCCACTTT
many,TRBJ1-2,TRBV28,TRBD1,CASSLPDRGIYGYTF,TGTGCCAGCAGTTTACCCGACAGGGGAATCTATGGCTACACCTTC